The present TCR beta chain was sequenced within a study of Ad26.COV2.S vaccination and SARS-CoV-2 variants. The CDR3 has 11 amino acids. Per germline, CDR1 ENHRY and CDR2 SYGVKD. V was pared by 6 bases and J by 4 bases, with 0 bases of the junction left unmatched. Data came from immunoSEQ multiplex PCR; TCRdb stores just in-frame clones and leaves some out. Found here are 350,000 to 600,000 clones, about 88% of them singletons; the top ten hold approximately 1.7%. Specified treatment: around 19 received Ad26.COV2.S at low or high dose, single or two shots; 5 received placebo; per-sample allocation not given. Sampling was performed 63 days after the first vaccine or placebo injection.

This chain uses TRBV10-3 with TRBJ2-7; 7 bases agree with TRBD2. The sequenced sample was peripheral blood, obtained in a trial of Ad26.COV2.S vaccine versus placebo. The TCR was taken from a person aged 18 to 65 who received the Ad26.COV2.S COVID-19 vaccine or a placebo. CDR3: CAISGGYEQYF. The DNA of the CDR3 is TGTGCCATCAGCGGGGGGTACGAGCAGTACTTC.